The present entry profiles one T cell receptor beta chain with its context. The record originates from a study of control samples from healthy donors and cancer patients. CDR1 and CDR2 (germline): SGHTA, FQGNSA. V shed 1 base, J shed 6 bases, and the junction held 9 bases outside the gene matches. CDR3 length: 17 residues. Sequenced by immunoSEQ multiplex PCR; TCRdb stores in-frame clones only, minus some. The table shows fewer than 30,000 clones, with about 86% occurring only once. Material: PBMCs. J is TRBJ2-2 and V is TRBV7-2; 9 positions agree with TRBD2. This clonotype was sampled from a middle-aged woman with lung cancer. The CDR3 region has the DNA TGTGCCAGCAGCTTAGAATCACTAGCGGGCCAATCCGGGGAGCTGTTTTTT. It translates to CASSLESLAGQSGELFF. Together with reference TRBV7-2 and TRBJ2-2, the CDR3 gives the full variable domain: GAGVSQSPSNKVTEKGKDVELRCDPISGHTALYWYRQSLGQGLEFLIYFQGNSAPDKSGLPSDRFSAERTGGSVSTLTIQRTQQEDSAVYLCASSLESLAGQSGELFFGEGSRLTVL.